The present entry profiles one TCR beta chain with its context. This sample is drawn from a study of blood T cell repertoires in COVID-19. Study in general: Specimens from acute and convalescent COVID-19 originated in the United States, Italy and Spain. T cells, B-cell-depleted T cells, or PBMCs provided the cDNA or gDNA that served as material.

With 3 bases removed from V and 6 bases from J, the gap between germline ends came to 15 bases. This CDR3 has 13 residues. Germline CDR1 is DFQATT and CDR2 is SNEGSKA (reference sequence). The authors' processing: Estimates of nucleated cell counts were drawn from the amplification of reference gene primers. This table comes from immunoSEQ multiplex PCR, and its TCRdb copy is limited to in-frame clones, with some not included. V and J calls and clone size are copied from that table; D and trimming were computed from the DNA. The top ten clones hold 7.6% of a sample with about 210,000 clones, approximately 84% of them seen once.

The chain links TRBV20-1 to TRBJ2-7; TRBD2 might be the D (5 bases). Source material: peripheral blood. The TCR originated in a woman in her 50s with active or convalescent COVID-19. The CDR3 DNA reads TGCAGTGCTAGTCCCCGACTAACTGCCGAGCAGTACTTC. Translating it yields CSASPRLTAEQYF.